Below are 14 T cell receptor beta chains sequenced from a single sample in a study of cytomegalovirus exposure and HLA in healthy donors. Researchers ran the PCR with 60 Vbeta and 13 Jbeta primers. TCRdb's table, derived via immunoSEQ multiplex PCR, lists solely in-frame clones and lacks some. The sample lists some 160,000 clones, around 75% occurring once. Sequencing used PBMCs. The source of these receptors is a male donor in good health and CMV-seronegative.

This clone was detected only a few times. The chain recombines TRBV7-8 with TRBJ2-1; the match to TRBD2 covers 7 bases. Looked up from germline, CDR1 is SGHVS and CDR2 is FQNEAQ. Trimming removed 1 base from V and 8 bases from J; junction bases left unmatched: 8. The CDR3 runs to 15 residues. The CDR3, as DNA: TGTGCCAGCAGCTTAGTGCGCGGGGGAAGCGATGAGCAGTTCTTC. This encodes CASSLVRGGSDEQFF.

As to this clone: Sequence at one end of the junction differs from germline and may be a read error. The V and J genes are TRBV4-1 and TRBJ2-1; a possible D gene is TRBD1 (8 bases). Germline CDR1 and CDR2: MGHRA and YSYEKL. The CDR3 spans 15 residues. CDR3 amino acids: CASSPAGQVHNGQFF. The CDR3 DNA follows: TGCGCCAGCAGCCCAGCGGGACAGGTACACAATGGGCAGTTCTTC.

The chain combines TRBV27 with TRBJ1-6; D possibly corresponds to TRBD1 (5 bases). From germline, CDR1 is MNHEY and CDR2 SMNVEV (reference sequence). The CDR3 contains 13 residues. The V end was cut by 2 bases, the J end by 8 bases, with 7 bases between. As DNA, the CDR3 is TGTGCCAGCAGTTTAAGGGGTGATTCACCCCTCCACTTT. Translation: CASSLRGDSPLHF.

There are a few counts of this clone. This chain connects TRBV5-1 to TRBJ2-2, with TRBD1 as a possible D gene (6 bases). CDR1 and CDR2 from the germline V gene are SGHRS and YFSETQ. This CDR3 spans 15 amino acids. Trimming cost V 0 bases and J 1 base, with 7 bases left between them. CDR3 loop: CASSLEQGNTGELFF. CDR3 DNA sequence: TGCGCCAGCAGCTTGGAACAGGGGAACACCGGGGAGCTGTTTTTT.

The chain combines TRBV7-2 with TRBJ2-5; D not resolved. Germline lookup yields CDR1 SGHTA and CDR2 FQGNSA. Trimming took off 0 bases at V and 2 bases at J, with 10 bases between the two ends. This CDR3 contains 15 residues. The CDR3 DNA is TGTGCCAGCAGCTTAGCTAGCTGGTATCAAGAGACCCAGTACTTC. Translating it yields CASSLASWYQETQYF.

The chain uses TRBV7-6 and TRBJ2-7; D may be TRBD1 (6 bases). Trimming cost V 3 bases and J 3 bases, with 9 bases left between them. There are 13 residues in the CDR3. Germline V lookup: CDR1 SGHVS, CDR2 FNYEAQ. CDR3 protein: CASSLDSYYEQYF. CDR3 bases: TGTGCCAGCAGCTTGGACAGCTACTACGAGCAGTACTTC.

This clone has more than one count but fewer than ten. The chain couples TRBV5-4 to TRBJ2-7, with TRBD1 matching over 7 bases. V was clipped by 4 bases and J by 2 bases; unmatched bases: 9. Looked up from germline, CDR1 is SGHNT and CDR2 is YYREEE (reference sequence). The CDR3 length is 15 residues. Here the CDR3 DNA reads TGTGCCAGCAGCAGGTTGACAGGGATCACCTACGAGCAGTACTTC. This codes for CASSRLTGITYEQYF.

J is TRBJ1-1 and V is TRBV29-1; 10 nucleotides line up with TRBD1. V trimming: 7 bases; J trimming: 7 bases; junction bases outside the gene matches: 9. The germline V gene has CDR1 SQVTM and CDR2 ANQGSEA. The CDR3 is made up of 13 amino acids. CDR3 region: CSGSRDRGFEAFF. The CDR3 DNA follows: TGCAGCGGGTCCCGGGACAGGGGATTTGAAGCTTTCTTT. The complete variable domain, with remaining parts taken from reference TRBV29-1 and TRBJ1-1, reads SAVISQKPSRDICQRGTSLTIQCQVDSQVTMMFWYRQQPGQSLTLIATANQGSEATYESGFVIDKFPISRPNLTFSTLTVSNMSPEDSSIYLCSGSRDRGFEAFFGQGTRLTVV.

The J gene is TRBJ1-5, the V gene TRBV10-3, with a tentative D call TRBD1 (5 bases). Germline loops: CDR1 ENHRY, CDR2 SYGVKD. CDR3 size: 14 residues. The ends were cut back, 2 bases at V and 7 bases at J, with 12 bases in the middle. The chain's CDR3 is CAISESGARQPQHF. CDR3 sequence (DNA): TGTGCCATCAGTGAGAGCGGGGCTCGGCAGCCCCAGCATTTT.

The rearrangement links TRBV6-5 to TRBJ1-5; D call uncertain. Looked up from germline, CDR1 is MNHEY and CDR2 is SVGAGI. This CDR3 is built from 11 residues. The ends were cut back, 8 bases at V and 3 bases at J, with 5 bases in the middle. DNA for the CDR3: TGTGCCAGCGGCTTCAATCAGCCCCAGCATTTT. It yields the protein CASGFNQPQHF.

The V and J genes are TRBV5-6 and TRBJ1-1; the D is unclear. In germline, CDR1 is SGHDT, CDR2 YYEEEE. The CDR3 extends over 14 amino acids. V was trimmed by 0 bases and J by 0 bases, leaving 6 bases between them. This chain's CDR3 is CASSLGPMNTEAFF. The CDR3 nucleotides read TGTGCCAGCAGCTTGGGGCCAATGAACACTGAAGCTTTCTTT.

J is TRBJ1-4 and V is TRBV5-1; 10 bases match TRBD1. V was clipped by 3 bases and J by 8 bases; unmatched bases: 7. Germline CDR1 and CDR2: SGHRS and YFSETQ. This CDR3 is 15 amino acids long. Here the CDR3 reads CASSWVGQGEEKLFF. CDR3 coding DNA: TGCGCCAGCAGCTGGGTTGGACAGGGGGAGGAAAAACTGTTTTTT.

This chain connects TRBV6-1 to TRBJ2-1; TRBD1 matches at 7 bases. The J segment lost 0 bases and the V segment lost 8 bases, leaving 7 bases of the junction unmatched. From germline, CDR1 is MNHNS and CDR2 SASEGT. The CDR3 is 15 residues long. The DNA for the CDR3 is TGTGCCAGCGTAGGGGGCAGGGCCTCCTACAATGAGCAGTTCTTC. As protein: CASVGGRASYNEQFF.

V gene TRBV27 combines with J gene TRBJ2-2; D is undetermined. Trimming stripped 5 bases from V and 9 bases from J, with 19 bases between. The CDR3 contains 15 residues. Germline V lookup: CDR1 MNHEY, CDR2 SMNVEV (reference sequence). The CDR3 reads CASSPNRVSIRELFF. CDR3 nucleotides: TGTGCCAGCAGTCCCAACCGGGTTTCCATTCGGGAGCTGTTTTTT.